The following is a T cell receptor (beta chain) sequence with its context. J was trimmed by 2 bases and V by 4 bases; bases with no gene match: 5. The V gene's germline CDR1 is LGHNA and CDR2 YNFKEQ. The CDR3 consists of 15 residues. Original methodology: Estimated nucleated cell counts came from reference gene primer amplification. Measured with immunoSEQ multiplex PCR; TCRdb has only the in-frame clones, and not every one. V, J and clone size are those of that table, while D and trimming were read from the DNA. This sample has tens of thousands of clones, with 75% to 85% found just once. This entry is derived from a study of blood T cell repertoires in COVID-19. Study as a whole: The United States, Italy and Spain provided the acute and convalescent COVID-19 samples.

The sequence was obtained from a man between 65 and 85 years old with acute or convalescent COVID-19. This chain uses TRBV4-2 with TRBJ2-7; 10 bases line up with TRBD2. Sequenced material: peripheral blood. The DNA of the CDR3 is TGTGCCAGCAGCCTCGGACTAGCGGATACCTACGAGCAGTACTTC. Amino acid sequence: CASSLGLADTYEQYF.